This is a list of T cell receptor beta chains from one sample in a study of T cell responses to AZD1222 COVID-19 vaccine. Repertoires were generated with immunoSEQ multiplex PCR, while TCRdb's copy carries only in-frame clones and drops some. This table has around 120,000 clones, 87% appearing once. The material sequenced was peripheral blood, taken on day 0 of AZD1222 vaccination. The receptor source for this set is an adult in good health. The conserved cysteine and the conserved F or W are not part of the CDR3 here.

v_gene	j_gene	CDR3aa
TRBV5-1	TRBJ1-1	ASSLRQVGDYTEAF
TRBV11-2	TRBJ1-6	ASSPPGQANSPLH
TRBV5-1	TRBJ1-5	ASSQGDSNQPQH
TRBV6-5	TRBJ1-4	ASSPTTGTNEKLF
TRBV13	TRBJ1-6	ASSVLNSPLH
TRBV27	TRBJ1-1	ASSPWGGRGVSHQAF
TRBV5-4	TRBJ1-2	ASSFGNYGYT
TRBV30	TRBJ2-7	AWSKQGRYEQY
TRBV27	TRBJ1-3	ASSFRGSGNTIY
TRBV30	TRBJ2-7	AWSGGAASSYEQY
TRBV28	TRBJ2-5	ASSWSRGRGSQETQY
TRBV10-3	TRBJ1-1	AIGTAQGTEAF
TRBV29-1	TRBJ1-2	SVEDVSGDNYGYT
TRBV24-1	TRBJ1-4	ATSDPKTDPLEKLF
TRBV5-1	TRBJ2-3	ASSLVRGADTQY
TRBV30	TRBJ2-1	AWSGYNNEQF
TRBV28	TRBJ1-6	ASSFTGLKSPLH
TRBV5-1	TRBJ1-1	ASSWGTADEAF
TRBV5-1	TRBJ2-3	ASSLGGERY
TRBV3-1/TRBV3-2	TRBJ2-7	ASSQAGSGYEQY
TRBV27	TRBJ2-7	ATHSGSLYEQY
TRBV5-1	TRBJ1-1	ASSLTGNGNTEAF
TRBV7-2	TRBJ2-3	ASSFGRDTQY
TRBV4-1	TRBJ1-1	ASSQLPGGTRAF
TRBV19	TRBJ1-2	ASSPRKQSYT
TRBV7-6	TRBJ1-3	ASSLSGGGNTIY
TRBV4-1	TRBJ2-7	ASSQVAEREQY
TRBV4-2	TRBJ2-7	ASSQESAGAYEQY
TRBV27	TRBJ2-7	ASSLIAGVYEQY
TRBV18	TRBJ2-7	ASSPTSGASHYEQY
TRBV18	TRBJ2-1	ASRGRTYNEQF
TRBV16	TRBJ2-7	ASSQSVNSPHYEQY
TRBV19	TRBJ2-7	ATTPGTGGVYEQY
TRBV15	TRBJ1-4	ATSSGRTGLNEKLF
TRBV11-2	TRBJ2-7	ASSLVYGPYEQY
TRBV3-1/TRBV3-2	TRBJ1-2	ASSTPRGATYGYT
TRBV15	TRBJ2-7	ATSIRNVLLGGNPYEQY
TRBV7-2	TRBJ2-2	ASSLAEPRNTGELF
TRBV9	TRBJ1-5	ASSVVRISNQPQH
TRBV3-1/TRBV3-2	TRBJ1-4	ASSRQGGTNEKLF
TRBV11-1	TRBJ1-4	ASSTQGDEKLF
TRBV5-1	TRBJ1-4	ASSLSLRDNEKLF
TRBV18	TRBJ1-5	ASSDLSNQPQH
TRBV27	TRBJ2-3	ASSFRTAVGDTQY
TRBV20-1	TRBJ2-1	SGSPGPWRV
TRBV28	TRBJ2-7	ASSLYLGTGAYEQY
TRBV25-1	TRBJ2-2	ASSEFGEAGELF
TRBV3-1/TRBV3-2	TRBJ2-6	ASSLWTKGTSGANVLT
TRBV14	TRBJ1-3	ASSQGVSSGNTIY